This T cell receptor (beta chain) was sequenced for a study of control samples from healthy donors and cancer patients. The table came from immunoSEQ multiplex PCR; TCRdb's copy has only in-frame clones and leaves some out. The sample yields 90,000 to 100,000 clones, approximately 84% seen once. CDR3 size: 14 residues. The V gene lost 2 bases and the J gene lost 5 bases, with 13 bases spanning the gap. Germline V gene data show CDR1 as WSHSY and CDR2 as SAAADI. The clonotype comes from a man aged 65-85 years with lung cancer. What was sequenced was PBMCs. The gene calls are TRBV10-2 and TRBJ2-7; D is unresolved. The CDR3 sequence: CASSEGKGTDEQYF. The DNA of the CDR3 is TGCGCCAGCAGTGAGGGCAAAGGCACGGACGAGCAGTACTTC.